The clone carrying this T cell receptor beta chain was found a few times. Although they were nominally healthy when sampled, donors likely had unrecorded immune exposures. The sample comes from a study of cytomegalovirus exposure and HLA in healthy donors. The CDR3 is made up of 14 amino acids. Trimming at V came to 10 bases and at J to 5 bases, leaving 14 bases not matched to a gene. Germline values: CDR1 MDHEN, CDR2 SYDVKM. In the PCR, 60 Vbeta and 13 Jbeta primers were used. Profiled with immunoSEQ multiplex PCR; TCRdb holds only in-frame clones, not every one. The sample consists of around 150,000 clones, around four fifths of them appearing once.

This clonotype was obtained from a man aged 30-40 years in good health and CMV-seronegative. The sample comprised PBMCs. The chain combines TRBV28 with TRBJ2-7; 7 bases are a match to TRBD1. CDR3 loop: CATQIDRVAHEQYF. The DNA for the CDR3 is TGTGCCACCCAAATCGACAGGGTAGCCCACGAGCAGTACTTC.